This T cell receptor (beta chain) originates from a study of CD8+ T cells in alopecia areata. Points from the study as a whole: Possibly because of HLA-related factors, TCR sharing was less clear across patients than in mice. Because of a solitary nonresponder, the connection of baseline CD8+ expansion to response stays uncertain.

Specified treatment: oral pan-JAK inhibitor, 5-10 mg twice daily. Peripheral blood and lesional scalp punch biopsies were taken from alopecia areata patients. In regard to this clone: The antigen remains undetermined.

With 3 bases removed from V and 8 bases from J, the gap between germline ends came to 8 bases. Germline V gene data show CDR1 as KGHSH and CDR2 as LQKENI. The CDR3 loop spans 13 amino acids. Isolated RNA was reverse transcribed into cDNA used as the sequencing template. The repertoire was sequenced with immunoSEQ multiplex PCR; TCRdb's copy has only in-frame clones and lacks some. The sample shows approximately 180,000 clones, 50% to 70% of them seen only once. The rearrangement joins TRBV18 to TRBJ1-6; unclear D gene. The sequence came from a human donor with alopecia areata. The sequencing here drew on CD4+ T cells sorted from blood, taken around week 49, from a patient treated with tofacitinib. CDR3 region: CASSPSGDSPLHF. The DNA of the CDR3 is TGTGCCAGCTCACCGTCAGGCGATTCACCCCTCCACTTT.